Listed here are 31 T cell receptor beta chains from one sample, sequenced in a study of blood T cell repertoires in COVID-19. Sequencing used immunoSEQ multiplex PCR; TCRdb keeps in-frame clones, though not all of them. The top ten clones hold approximately 16% of a sample with over 30,000 clones, 85% of them seen once. Sequencing input: peripheral blood. The receptor source for this set is a woman aged 55-70 years with active COVID-19.

This clone was seen just once. The chain couples TRBV5-1 to TRBJ1-6; possible D gene TRBD1, 6 bases. The CDR3 covers 17 residues. Trimming shortened V by 0 bases and J by 7 bases, and 17 bases separated the two germline ends. CDR1 and CDR2 (germline): SGHRS, YFSETQ. The CDR3 coding sequence is TGCGCCAGCAGCTTGGAACCGAGAGGGACAAGGAATTCACCCCTCCACTTT. Protein: CASSLEPRGTRNSPLHF.

The chain carries TRBV30 and TRBJ1-2; D not certain. Trimming left V 0 bases short and J 4 bases short, with 12 bases between. The CDR3 loop spans 14 amino acids. Germline loops: CDR1 GTSNPN, CDR2 SVGIG (reference sequence). Written as DNA, the CDR3 is TGTGCCTGGAGTGTAGTGGGCAGAAGCTATGGCTACACCTTC. Its translation is CAWSVVGRSYGYTF.

A single count supports this clone. This chain links TRBV19 with TRBJ2-7, with TRBD2 matching 10 bases. This CDR3 has 14 amino acids. In germline, CDR1 is LNHDA, CDR2 SQIVND (reference sequence). J was trimmed by 2 bases and V by 5 bases; bases with no gene match: 3. CDR3 amino acids: CASSVLAGAYEQYF. CDR3 bases: TGTGCCAGTAGTGTGCTAGCGGGAGCCTACGAGCAGTACTTC.

This chain connects TRBV28 to TRBJ2-1; 7 bases are a match to TRBD2. Per germline, CDR1 MDHEN and CDR2 SYDVKM. The CDR3 is made up of 17 amino acids. V was clipped by 3 bases and J by 8 bases; unmatched bases: 16. The CDR3 nucleotides read TGTGCCAGCAGTTTGCGGTCTAGCGGCGGATTGACATATGAGCAGTTCTTC. Translated, it gives CASSLRSSGGLTYEQFF.

This clone was found once. The chain employs TRBV2 and TRBJ1-3; 10 bases align to TRBD1. Losses at the gene ends were 6 bases for V and 3 bases for J; bases not matched to a gene: 5. The V gene's germline CDR1 is SNHLY and CDR2 FYNNEI. This CDR3 spans 15 amino acids. Written as DNA, the CDR3 is TGTGCCAGCAGCCACGACAGGGGGCTTGGAAACACCATATATTTT. This sequence encodes CASSHDRGLGNTIYF.

The chain links TRBV27 to TRBJ2-5, with 12 bases matching TRBD2. The J segment lost 2 bases and the V segment lost 8 bases, leaving 3 bases of the junction unmatched. Germline CDR1 is MNHEY and CDR2 is SMNVEV (reference sequence). The CDR3 loop spans 14 amino acids. The CDR3 DNA reads as TGTGCCAGCGGGACTAGCGGGTCACAAGAGACCCAGTACTTC. This encodes CASGTSGSQETQYF.

The rearrangement links TRBV15 to TRBJ2-3; 13 nucleotides match TRBD2. The V and J ends lost 5 bases and 5 bases, in that order; junction bases with no gene match: 10. The length of the CDR3 is 17 residues. Germline V lookup: CDR1 LNHNV, CDR2 YYDKDF (reference sequence). The DNA for the CDR3 is TGTGCCACCAGCGAACGACTAGCGGGGGGCCGGGGAGATACGCAGTATTTT. Its translation is CATSERLAGGRGDTQYF.

Only one count was recorded for this clone. J is TRBJ1-6 and V is TRBV6-5, with D possibly being TRBD1 (6 bases). The CDR3 sequence is 14 residues long. Germline V gives CDR1 MNHEY, CDR2 SVGAGI. Trimming took off 2 bases at V and 11 bases at J, with 13 bases between the two ends. In nucleotides, the CDR3 is TGTGCCAGCAGTTACCCGGGGGCGGGGGCACCCCTCCACTTT. Translation gives CASSYPGAGAPLHF.

The J gene is TRBJ1-1, the V gene TRBV6-6; 10 bases fit TRBD1. The CDR3 totals 15 residues. V lost 4 bases, J lost 4 bases, and 6 bases stayed unmatched. Germline CDR1 reads MNHNY; CDR2 reads SVGAGI (reference sequence). The CDR3 loop reads CASSSPGQGTTEAFF. As DNA, the CDR3 is TGTGCCAGCAGTTCACCGGGACAGGGGACCACTGAAGCTTTCTTT.

This clone has only a few counts. The CDR3 coding sequence is TGTGCCATCAGTGAATCGGGGGACTATGGCTACACCTTC. Translation gives CAISESGDYGYTF. The V call is TRBV10-3, the J call TRBJ1-2; D is possibly TRBD1 (5 bases). The CDR3 is made up of 13 amino acids. Germline V gene data show CDR1 as ENHRY and CDR2 as SYGVKD. Trimming stripped 3 bases from V and 3 bases from J, with 8 bases between.

This rearrangement joins TRBV9 to TRBJ2-5; a possible D gene is TRBD2 (6 bases). CDR1 SGDLS and CDR2 YYNGEE come from the germline V gene. The V gene lost 0 bases and the J gene lost 5 bases, with 11 bases spanning the gap. The CDR3 runs 14 residues. CDR3 DNA: TGTGCCAGCAGCGTAGCGGGGGAACGGGAGACCCAGTACTTC. This translates into CASSVAGERETQYF.

V is TRBV9 and J is TRBJ2-5; 9 bases match TRBD1. This CDR3 is 15 amino acids long. V was pared by 4 bases and J by 2 bases, with 6 bases of the junction left unmatched. Per germline, CDR1 SGDLS and CDR2 YYNGEE. This chain's CDR3 is CASSYGGTGQETQYF. The CDR3 DNA is TGTGCCAGCAGCTATGGAGGGACAGGGCAAGAGACCCAGTACTTC.

V and J are TRBV9 and TRBJ2-7, with TRBD2 matching 9 bases. Per germline, CDR1 SGDLS and CDR2 YYNGEE. This CDR3 is built from 15 residues. V was pared by 0 bases and J by 3 bases, with 4 bases of the junction left unmatched. The CDR3 DNA sequence: TGTGCCAGCAGCGTAGATCCTAGCGGGGACTACGAGCAGTACTTC. The encoded protein is CASSVDPSGDYEQYF.

The sample holds one count of this clone. V usage is TRBV28 and J usage is TRBJ1-2; 9 bases are shared with TRBD1. CDR3 length equals 17 residues. After removal of 5 bases from V and 7 bases from J, the junction contained 17 bases not matched to a gene. CDR1 and CDR2 from the germline V gene are MDHEN and SYDVKM. The DNA for the CDR3 is TGTGCCAGCAGTCCTCCTTACTTGGGACAGGGTGGTAGTGGCTACACCTTC. It specifies CASSPPYLGQGGSGYTF.

J is TRBJ2-3 and V is TRBV6-2 or TRBV6-3, with TRBD2 as a possible D gene (5 bases). The ends were cut back, 0 bases at V and 2 bases at J, with 15 bases in the middle. Germline values: CDR1 MNHEY, CDR2 SVGEGT. The CDR3 covers 17 residues. This chain's CDR3 is CASSYSSRQRDTDTQYF. The CDR3 bases are TGTGCCAGCAGTTACTCAAGCCGGCAGAGGGACACAGATACGCAGTATTTT.

This chain connects TRBV6-1 to TRBJ1-2; 8 bases are shared with TRBD1. Germline CDR1 and CDR2: MNHNS and SASEGT. Trimming removed 2 bases from V and 7 bases from J; junction bases left unmatched: 9. The length of the CDR3 is 15 residues. The CDR3 DNA reads TGTGCCAGCAGTGAACCCATCCAGGGGGCGGGTGGCTACACCTTC. It codes for CASSEPIQGAGGYTF.

This sequence joins TRBV6-5 and TRBJ1-1, with 7 bases lining up with TRBD1. CDR1 is MNHEY, CDR2 SVGAGI, per germline. The CDR3 consists of 14 residues. The trim removed 1 base at V and 4 bases at J, leaving 3 bases unmatched. Here the CDR3 DNA reads TGTGCCAGCAGTTACTTTTCAGGGGGCACTGAAGCTTTCTTT. Residues: CASSYFSGGTEAFF.

A single count supports this clone. The chain recombines TRBV30 with TRBJ1-4; D is uncertain. The CDR3 has 13 residues. Germline values: CDR1 GTSNPN, CDR2 SVGIG (reference sequence). The ends were cut back, 0 bases at V and 10 bases at J, with 12 bases in the middle. The CDR3 nucleotides are TGTGCCTGGAGTGTATTGACCGAGGGAAAACTGTTTTTT. Its translation: CAWSVLTEGKLFF.

In nucleotides, the CDR3 is TGTGCCAGCAGTCTGCCCAGGTTTGGCAATCAGCCCCAGCATTTT. Translated: CASSLPRFGNQPQHF. The chain combines TRBV28 with TRBJ1-5; no clear D. The V end was cut by 5 bases, the J end by 2 bases, with 13 bases between. CDR1 and CDR2 (germline): MDHEN, SYDVKM. The CDR3 runs to 15 residues.

The rearrangement uses TRBV7-6 and TRBJ2-1; no clear D. Germline assignment: CDR1 SGHVS and CDR2 FNYEAQ. V gave up 3 bases and J gave up 10 bases, with 10 bases separating them. The CDR3 spans 12 residues. The CDR3 DNA reads TGTGCCAGCAGCTTCCCCCTAGGCGAGCAGTTCTTC. Translating it yields CASSFPLGEQFF.

The chain couples TRBV4-1 to TRBJ1-5; 9 bases agree with TRBD1. Losses at the gene ends were 6 bases for V and 5 bases for J; bases not matched to a gene: 8. The CDR3 spans 15 residues. The V gene's germline CDR1 is MGHRA and CDR2 YSYEKL. The CDR3 sequence is CASSLQTGGDQPQHF. The CDR3 DNA sequence: TGCGCCAGCAGTCTTCAAACAGGGGGCGATCAGCCCCAGCATTTT.

The gene calls are TRBV4-1 and TRBJ1-2, with TRBD1 identical over 7 bases. With V trimmed by 0 bases and J by 3 bases, 4 bases remained unmatched. Germline V gene sequence: CDR1 MGHRA, CDR2 YSYEKL. CDR3 length: 15 residues. This CDR3 is CASSQDAGTDYGYTF. The CDR3 nucleotides are TGCGCCAGCAGCCAAGACGCAGGGACAGACTATGGCTACACCTTC.

This rearrangement joins TRBV4-2 to TRBJ2-5; 7 bases match TRBD2. Germline values: CDR1 LGHNA, CDR2 YNFKEQ. There are 15 residues in the CDR3. Losses at the gene ends were 2 bases for V and 4 bases for J; bases not matched to a gene: 7. The CDR3 DNA sequence: TGTGCCAGCAGCCAAAACCCGGGGGGAGTAGAGACCCAGTACTTC. Amino acid sequence: CASSQNPGGVETQYF.

The chain couples TRBV29-1 to TRBJ2-5; 7 bases are shared with TRBD1. Germline V gene sequence: CDR1 SQVTM, CDR2 ANQGSEA. Trimming removed 6 bases from V and 1 base from J; junction bases left unmatched: 8. CDR3 length: 14 residues. The CDR3 DNA reads TGCAGCGTGAAAATTGGGACAGTCCAAGAGACCCAGTACTTC. This translates into CSVKIGTVQETQYF.

The V call is TRBV21-1, the J call TRBJ2-2; no DNA check was done on the table's D call, TRBD2. TRBV21-1 is a documented pseudogene. The CDR3 loop spans 16 amino acids. This CDR3 reads CASSKEGLEQIGELFF. Here the CDR3 DNA reads TGTGCCAGCAGCAAAGAGGGACTAGAGCAGATCGGGGAGCTGTTTTTT.

The CDR3 DNA is TGCGCCAGCAGCTGGGGACTAGCCGGAAACAATGAGCAGTTCTTC. Translation: CASSWGLAGNNEQFF. This rearrangement joins TRBV5-1 to TRBJ2-1; 9 bases match TRBD2. The ends lost 3 bases at V and 5 bases at J; junction bases unmatched: 6. From germline, CDR1 is SGHRS and CDR2 YFSETQ. This CDR3 contains 15 residues.

This clone was seen once. The V and J genes are TRBV7-9 and TRBJ2-7; a possible D gene is TRBD2 (5 bases). Trimming stripped 8 bases from V and 5 bases from J, with 10 bases between. This CDR3 is built from 11 residues. Germline lookup yields CDR1 SEHNR and CDR2 FQNEAQ (reference sequence). CDR3 region: CASGGRDEQYF. DNA of the CDR3: TGTGCCAGCGGAGGTCGGGACGAGCAGTACTTC.

The rearrangement links TRBV28 to TRBJ2-1, with a weak D call TRBD2 (7 bases). V shed 5 bases and J shed 0 bases, with 14 bases lying between them. This CDR3 comprises 16 residues. The V gene's germline CDR1 is MDHEN and CDR2 SYDVKM. For the CDR3, the DNA is TGTGCCAGCAGTCTAGGGGGGGCCCTCTCCTACAATGAGCAGTTCTTC. Its protein is CASSLGGALSYNEQFF.

The V and J genes are TRBV18 and TRBJ1-2, with D unclear. V was trimmed by 5 bases and J by 6 bases, leaving 25 bases between them. The CDR3 contains 17 residues. Looked up from germline, CDR1 is KGHSH and CDR2 is LQKENI. In nucleotides, the CDR3 is TGTGCCAGCTCAGCCGGCCAACCCGCCAGCGGCGCCCATGGCTACACCTTC. It specifies CASSAGQPASGAHGYTF.

The CDR3 reads CASSPGTGAHEQYF. Written as DNA, the CDR3 is TGTGCCAGCAGCCCCGGGACAGGGGCCCACGAGCAGTACTTC. This rearrangement joins TRBV7-2 to TRBJ2-7; 10 bases agree with TRBD1. Germline lookup yields CDR1 SGHTA and CDR2 FQGNSA. The V gene end was trimmed by 5 bases and the J gene end by 5 bases; junction bases not matched to a gene: 6. CDR3 length: 14 amino acids.

The chain recombines TRBV10-1 with TRBJ2-2, with 7 positions matching TRBD2. With V trimmed by 8 bases and J by 6 bases, 6 bases remained unmatched. The CDR3 runs to 13 residues. Looked up from germline, CDR1 is WNHNN and CDR2 is SYGVQD (reference sequence). Written as DNA, the CDR3 is TGCGCCAGCGGGGCTAGCGGTGCCGGGGAGCTGTTTTTT. This codes for CASGASGAGELFF.